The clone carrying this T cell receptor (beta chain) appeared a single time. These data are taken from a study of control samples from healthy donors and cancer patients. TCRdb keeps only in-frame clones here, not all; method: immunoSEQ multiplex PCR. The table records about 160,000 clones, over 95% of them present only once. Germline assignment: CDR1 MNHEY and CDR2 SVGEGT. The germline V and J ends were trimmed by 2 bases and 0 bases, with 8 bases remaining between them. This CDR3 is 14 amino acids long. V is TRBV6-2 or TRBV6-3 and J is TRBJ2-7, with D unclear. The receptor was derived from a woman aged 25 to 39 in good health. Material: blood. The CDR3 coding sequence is TGTGCCAGCAGTTACCCGACCTTCTCCTACGAGCAGTACTTC. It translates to CASSYPTFSYEQYF.